The TCR beta chain under discussion was sequenced for a study of response to subunit inactivated influenza vaccine. General observations from the study: Every seasonal influenza vaccination brings in few new T cells, the authors suggested.

The CDR3 length is 16 residues. Trimming at V came to 3 bases and at J to 4 bases, leaving 4 bases not matched to a gene. Germline CDR1 SGDLS, CDR2 YYNGEE. TCRdb called the RT-PCR reads again in MiXCR, with one record for every CDR3 protein. The sample shows approximately 700,000 distinct CDR3 sequences, 15% to 19% of them seen only once. Concerning this clonotype: Antigen unknown.

The clonotype comes from a man aged 50 or older who received an inactivated influenza vaccine. The chain employs TRBV9 and TRBJ2-1; TRBD2 agrees at 13 bases. This specimen consisted of PBMCs from blood, obtained about 13 days after vaccination. The CDR3 bases are TGTGCCAGCAGCGCAGGGACTAGCGGGGCGTACAATGAGCAGTTCTTC. It is translated as CASSAGTSGAYNEQFF. Looking up the rest from reference TRBV9 and TRBJ2-1 gives the full variable domain: DSGVTQTPKHLITATGQRVTLRCSPRSGDLSVYWYQQSLDQGLQFLIQYYNGEERAKGNILERFSAQQFPDLHSELNLSSLELGDSALYFCASSAGTSGAYNEQFFGPGTRLTVL.